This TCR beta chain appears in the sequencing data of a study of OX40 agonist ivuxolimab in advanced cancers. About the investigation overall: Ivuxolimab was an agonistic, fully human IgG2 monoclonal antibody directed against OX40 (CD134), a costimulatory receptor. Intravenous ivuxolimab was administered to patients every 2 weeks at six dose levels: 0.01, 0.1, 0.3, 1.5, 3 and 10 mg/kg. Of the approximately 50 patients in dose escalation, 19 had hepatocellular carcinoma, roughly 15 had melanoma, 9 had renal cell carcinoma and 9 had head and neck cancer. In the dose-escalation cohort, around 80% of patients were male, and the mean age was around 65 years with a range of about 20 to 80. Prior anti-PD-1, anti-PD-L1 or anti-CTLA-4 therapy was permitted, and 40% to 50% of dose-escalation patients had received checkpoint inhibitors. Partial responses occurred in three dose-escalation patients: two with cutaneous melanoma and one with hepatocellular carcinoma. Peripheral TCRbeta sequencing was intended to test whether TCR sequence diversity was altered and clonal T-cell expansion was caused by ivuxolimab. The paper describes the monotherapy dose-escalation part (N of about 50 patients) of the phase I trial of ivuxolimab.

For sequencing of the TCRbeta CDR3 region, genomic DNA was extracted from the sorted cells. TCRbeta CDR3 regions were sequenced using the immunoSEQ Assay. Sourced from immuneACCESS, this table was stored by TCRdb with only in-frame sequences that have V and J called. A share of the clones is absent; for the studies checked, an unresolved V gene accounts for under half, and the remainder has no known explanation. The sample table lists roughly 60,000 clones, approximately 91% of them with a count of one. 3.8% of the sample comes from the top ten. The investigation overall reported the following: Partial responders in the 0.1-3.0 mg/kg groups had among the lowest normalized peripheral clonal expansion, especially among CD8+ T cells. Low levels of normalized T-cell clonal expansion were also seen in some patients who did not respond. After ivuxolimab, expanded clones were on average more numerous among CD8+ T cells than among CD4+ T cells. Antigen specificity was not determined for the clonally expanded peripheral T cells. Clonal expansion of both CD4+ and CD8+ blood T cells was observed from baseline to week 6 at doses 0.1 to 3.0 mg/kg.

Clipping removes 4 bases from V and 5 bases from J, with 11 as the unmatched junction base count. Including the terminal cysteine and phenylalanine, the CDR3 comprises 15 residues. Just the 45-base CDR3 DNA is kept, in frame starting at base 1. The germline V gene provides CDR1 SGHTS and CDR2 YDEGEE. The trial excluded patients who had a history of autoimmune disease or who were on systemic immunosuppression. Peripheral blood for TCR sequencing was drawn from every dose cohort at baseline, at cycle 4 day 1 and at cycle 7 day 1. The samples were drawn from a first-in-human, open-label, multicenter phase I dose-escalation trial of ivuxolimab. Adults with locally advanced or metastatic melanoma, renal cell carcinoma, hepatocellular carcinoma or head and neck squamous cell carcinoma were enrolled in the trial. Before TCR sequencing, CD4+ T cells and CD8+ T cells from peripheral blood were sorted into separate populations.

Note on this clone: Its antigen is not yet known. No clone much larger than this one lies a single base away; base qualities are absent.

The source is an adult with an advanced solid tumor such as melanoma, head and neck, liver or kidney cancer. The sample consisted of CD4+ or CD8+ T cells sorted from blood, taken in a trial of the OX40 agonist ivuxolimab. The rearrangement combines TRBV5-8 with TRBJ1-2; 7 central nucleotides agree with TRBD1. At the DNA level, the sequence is TGTGCCAGCAGCCAAGACCCAGGGGGTCGATATGGCTACACCTTC. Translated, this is CASSQDPGGRYGYTF.